The next 12 T cell receptor beta chains were all read from a single sample in a study of response to subunit inactivated influenza vaccine. One entry per CDR3 protein, called by TCRdb with MiXCR from the RT-PCR reads. The sample records around 710,000 distinct CDR3 sequences, approximately 15% being singletons. Material: PBMCs from blood, obtained around two weeks before vaccination. All receptors derive from a man aged 50 to 59 who received an inactivated influenza vaccine.

This clonotype has a handful of counts. The CDR3 region has the DNA TGTGCCAGCAGCGTAGCGCGGGGGAGATCCTACAATGAGCAGTTCTTC. This encodes CASSVARGRSYNEQFF. The chain has TRBV9 and TRBJ2-1, with TRBD2 matching over 7 bases. The CDR3 runs to 16 residues. CDR1 is SGDLS, CDR2 YYNGEE, per germline. After removal of 0 bases from V and 1 base from J, the junction contained 4 bases not matched to a gene.

CDR3 nucleotide sequence: TGTGCCTGGACAGGAAGCTCCTACGAGCAGTACTTC. Translated, it gives CAWTGSSYEQYF. V usage is TRBV30 and J usage is TRBJ2-7; D remains unclear. Germline CDR1 reads GTSNPN; CDR2 reads SVGIG (reference sequence). V gave up 4 bases and J gave up 0 bases, with 7 bases separating them. The CDR3 contains 12 residues.

This clonotype was detected only a few times. The CDR3 DNA reads TGTGCCAGCAGCTCGGACCCACTTGGGGCCTACAATGAGCAGTTCTTC. It specifies CASSSDPLGAYNEQFF. The chain recombines TRBV11-1 with TRBJ2-1, with D unresolved. V lost 4 bases, J lost 2 bases, and 15 bases lay in between. The CDR3 totals 16 residues. The V gene's germline CDR1 is SGHAT and CDR2 FQDESV (reference sequence).

This clonotype was seen at least ten times. The chain recombines TRBV4-1 with TRBJ1-6; 8 bases match TRBD1. In germline, CDR1 is MGHRA, CDR2 YSYEKL. The CDR3 has 16 amino acids. The V gene end was trimmed by 4 bases and the J gene end by 7 bases; junction bases not matched to a gene: 9. The CDR3 sequence is CASSRNRDRPNSPLHF. The CDR3 region has the DNA TGCGCCAGCAGCCGAAACCGGGACAGGCCAAATTCACCCCTCCACTTT.

This clonotype turned up a few times. This chain joins TRBV11-2 and TRBJ2-3, with 8 bases matching TRBD2. Trimming removed 2 bases from V and 5 bases from J; junction bases left unmatched: 18. Germline assignment: CDR1 SGHAT and CDR2 FQNNGV. The CDR3 length is 19 residues. CDR3 loop: CASSLRISGSGGLQDTQYF. CDR3 DNA: TGTGCCAGCAGCTTACGTATAAGTGGGTCGGGGGGGCTTCAAGATACGCAGTATTTT.

The table lists this clonotype with a few counts. V gene TRBV12-3 or TRBV12-4 combines with J gene TRBJ2-5; 9 bases agree with TRBD1. The CDR3 runs to 16 residues. V lost 6 bases and J lost 1; bases outside the gene matches: 9. CDR3 nucleotide sequence: TGTGCCAGCAGCCTTATGGGGACAGGGCCCCAAGAGACCCAGTACTTC. Protein sequence: CASSLMGTGPQETQYF.

As to this clonotype: This may be a read error, as it is one base from a much larger clone. The rearrangement links TRBV20-1 to TRBJ2-7; a possible D gene is TRBD1 (6 bases). The CDR3 spans 13 residues. Per the germline V gene, CDR1 is DFQATT and CDR2 is SNEGSKA (reference sequence). The V end was cut by 7 bases, the J end by 1 base, with 14 bases between. The CDR3 DNA sequence: TGCAGTGTTGGCAGGGGAATTTCCTACGAGCAGTACTTC. Protein sequence: CSVGRGISYEQYF.

This clonotype has just a few counts. This chain uses TRBV10-3 with TRBJ2-1, with 14 nucleotides matching TRBD2. The CDR3 loop spans 16 amino acids. Looked up from germline, CDR1 is ENHRY and CDR2 is SYGVKD. The trim removed 7 bases at V and 1 base at J, leaving 3 bases unmatched. The CDR3 spells CAITGTSGSSYNEQFF. The CDR3 DNA reads as TGTGCCATCACCGGGACTAGCGGGAGTTCCTACAATGAGCAGTTCTTC.

The rearrangement links TRBV3-1 to TRBJ2-1; the D gene is possibly TRBD1 (5 bases). This CDR3 contains 12 residues. Trimming removed 4 bases at V and 11 bases at J, with 12 bases between. The V gene's germline CDR1 is LGHDT and CDR2 YNNKEL (reference sequence). The CDR3 bases are TGTGCCAGCAGCCGGCCACCAGGGCAGCAGTTCTTC. This translates into CASSRPPGQQFF.

This clonotype has only a few counts. The rearrangement links TRBV24-1 to TRBJ1-5; 9 nucleotides line up with TRBD1. The junction had 6 bases not matched to a gene; V was cut back by 4 bases and J by 3 bases. Germline V gene lookup returns CDR1 KGHDR and CDR2 SFDVKD. CDR3 length: 16 residues. CDR3: CATSESGTGFNQPQHF. The CDR3 DNA reads TGTGCCACCAGTGAATCCGGGACAGGGTTCAATCAGCCCCAGCATTTT.

CDR3 region: CASSLGGPHETQYF. CDR3 nucleotides: TGTGCCAGCAGCCTGGGGGGGCCTCATGAGACCCAGTACTTC. This sequence joins TRBV6-1 and TRBJ2-5, with D perhaps TRBD2 (7 bases). The CDR3 consists of 14 residues. From germline, CDR1 is MNHNS and CDR2 SASEGT. V was shortened by 6 bases and J by 5 bases, with 16 bases between the two germline ends.

The chain joins TRBV13 to TRBJ1-6, with a weak D call TRBD1 (6 bases). The CDR3 runs to 15 residues. Trimming took off 5 bases at V and 7 bases at J, with 15 bases between the two ends. Germline CDR1 and CDR2: PRHDT and FYEKMQ (reference sequence). Here the CDR3 DNA reads TGTGCCAGCAGCAAGGGGGGCCGATCGAATTCACCCCTCCACTTT. It specifies CASSKGGRSNSPLHF.